The next 15 T cell receptor beta chains were all read from a single sample in a study of blood T cell repertoires in COVID-19 (dated by TCRdb to 2020 to 2022). The receptor library was made with the immunoSEQ multiplex PCR assay. Sourced from immuneACCESS, this table was stored by TCRdb with only in-frame sequences that have V and J called. A share of the clones is absent; for the studies checked, an unresolved V gene accounts for under half, and the remainder has no known explanation. The sample table shows 300,000 to 350,000 clones, and 89% are seen once. The leading ten clones occupy just under 4% of the sample. The source material was peripheral blood. These receptors all stem from a woman between 55 and 75 years old with COVID-19, enrolled during active disease.

V gene TRBV10-1 combines with J gene TRBJ2-2; maybe TRBD2 (6 bases). This CDR3 has 12 amino acids. CDR1 is WNHNN, CDR2 SYGVQD, per germline (reference sequence). The V end lost 8 bases, the J end lost 7 bases, and 11 bases lay between the germline ends. The CDR3 DNA reads TGCGCCAGCGCGGGGTATGACGGGGAGCTGTTTTTT. Encoded protein: CASAGYDGELFF.

Comment on this clone: At one of its ends the junction is not consistent with the germline gene, which may arise from a read error. The chain recombines TRBV5-5 with TRBJ1-1; the D is unclear. This CDR3 comprises 12 residues. Germline values: CDR1 SGHKS, CDR2 YYEKEE (reference sequence). CDR3: CVSSNYGTEAFF. CDR3 sequence (DNA): TGTGTCAGCAGTAATTACGGGACTGAAGCTTTCTTT.

The chain is built from TRBV23-1 and TRBJ2-3; 8 bases map to TRBD1. TRBV23-1 is noted as an ORF with a role that remains uncertain. CDR3 size: 15 residues. The V gene end was trimmed by 4 bases and the J gene end by 4 bases; junction bases not matched to a gene: 7. The CDR3 region is CASSPKDRDSDTQYF. The CDR3 DNA reads as TGCGCCAGCAGTCCTAAGGACAGGGACTCAGATACGCAGTATTTT.

V gene TRBV7-2 combines with J gene TRBJ1-3; D possibly corresponds to TRBD1 (5 bases). CDR1 and CDR2 (germline): SGHTA, FQGNSA. The V and J ends lost 5 bases and 4 bases respectively, with 15 bases between them. This CDR3 is 15 amino acids long. DNA of the CDR3: TGTGCCAGCAGCCCGCAGGGTTCAGGGGGAAACACCATATATTTT. This translates into CASSPQGSGGNTIYF.

The chain recombines TRBV7-8 with TRBJ2-1; D may be TRBD1 (5 bases). The V gene's germline CDR1 is SGHVS and CDR2 FQNEAQ. The CDR3 sequence is 14 residues long. Trimming pared 4 bases from V and 6 bases from J, leaving 13 bases between. The CDR3 DNA is TGTGCCAGCAGCTCCAATGACAGAAGCAATGAGCAGTTCTTC. It yields the protein CASSSNDRSNEQFF.

This chain uses TRBV9 with TRBJ1-3; the D gene is possibly TRBD1 (5 bases). The CDR3 covers 14 residues. In germline, CDR1 is SGDLS, CDR2 YYNGEE. V was shortened by 2 bases and J by 2 bases, with 8 bases between the two germline ends. The CDR3 nucleotides are TGTGCCAGCAGCGTCTCAGGGCCTGGAAACACCATATATTTT. It yields the protein CASSVSGPGNTIYF.

The chain uses TRBV14 and TRBJ1-3; D unresolved. Germline V lookup: CDR1 SGHDN, CDR2 FVKESK. Trimming removed 0 bases at V and 9 bases at J, with 6 bases between. There are 12 residues in the CDR3. The CDR3 coding sequence is TGTGCCAGCAGCCAAGATAGAAGCACCATATATTTT. It yields the protein CASSQDRSTIYF. Combining the CDR3 with reference TRBV14 and TRBJ1-3 gives the whole variable domain EAGVTQFPSHSVIEKGQTVTLRCDPISGHDNLYWYRRVMGKEIKFLLHFVKESKQDESGMPNNRFLAERTGGTYSTLKVQPAELEDSGVYFCASSQDRSTIYFGEGSWLTVV.

The chain has TRBV9 and TRBJ2-1; 9 bases fit TRBD2. Trimming cost V 0 bases and J 3 bases; bases outside gene matches: 1. The CDR3 has 15 residues. Germline V CDR1 and CDR2: SGDLS, YYNGEE. Here the CDR3 reads CASSVAAGGYNEQFF. The DNA for the CDR3 is TGTGCCAGCAGCGTAGCAGCGGGGGGCTACAATGAGCAGTTCTTC.

The rearrangement uses TRBV19 and TRBJ2-5; 9 bases are a match to TRBD1. The CDR3 extends over 14 amino acids. Germline-derived CDR1 and CDR2 are LNHDA and SQIVND (reference sequence). Trimming took 3 bases from V and 3 from J; bases not matched to a gene: 2. The CDR3 bases are TGTGCCAGTAGTATGAGGACAGGGGAAGAGACCCAGTACTTC. It encodes CASSMRTGEETQYF. The variable domain in full, completed from reference TRBV19 and TRBJ2-5, reads DGGITQSPKYLFRKEGQNVTLSCEQNLNHDAMYWYRQDPGQGLRLIYYSQIVNDFQKGDIAEGYSVSREKKESFPLTVTSAQKNPTAFYLCASSMRTGEETQYFGPGTRLLVL.

The chain is built from TRBV6-6 and TRBJ1-2; a weak D match, TRBD1 (5 bases). Trimming removed 7 bases at V and 5 bases at J, with 14 bases between. The germline V gene encodes CDR1 MNHNY and CDR2 SVGAGI (reference sequence). There are 13 residues in the CDR3. CDR3 sequence: CASNYGGGYGYTF. The CDR3 bases are TGTGCCAGCAACTACGGGGGGGGTTATGGCTACACCTTC.

This clone has a single count. The J gene is TRBJ1-2, the V gene TRBV10-1, with D perhaps TRBD1 (6 bases). Per the germline V gene, CDR1 is WNHNN and CDR2 is SYGVQD (reference sequence). Trimming took off 4 bases at V and 4 bases at J, with 10 bases between the two ends. CDR3 length: 13 residues. The CDR3 DNA reads as TGCGCCAGCAGTGCAGGGGACGTCTATGGCTACACCTTC. Its translation is CASSAGDVYGYTF.

The chain links TRBV11-2 to TRBJ1-6; tentatively, D is TRBD1 (5 bases). CDR1 is SGHAT and CDR2 is FQNNGV in the germline V gene. V lost 1 base, J lost 6 bases, and 10 bases lay in between. There are 15 residues in the CDR3. The CDR3 DNA sequence: TGTGCCAGCAGCTTAGTGGGGACTAGTAATTCACCCCTCCACTTT. Its protein is CASSLVGTSNSPLHF.

The V gene is TRBV27, the J gene TRBJ1-1, with 7 positions matching TRBD1. With V trimmed by 11 bases and J by 4 bases, 13 bases remained unmatched. The CDR3 length is 14 residues. The germline gives CDR1 MNHEY, CDR2 SMNVEV (reference sequence). CDR3 DNA: TGTGCCGTCAAAACAAAGACAGGGCCCACTGAAGCTTTCTTT. Its translation: CAVKTKTGPTEAFF.

The V gene is TRBV5-1, the J gene TRBJ1-3; D uncertain. The V gene's germline CDR1 is SGHRS and CDR2 YFSETQ. This CDR3 has 13 amino acids. V shed 0 bases and J shed 7 bases, with 8 bases lying between them. This CDR3 reads CASSLDSGNTIYF. CDR3 DNA: TGCGCCAGCAGCTTGGATTCGGGGAACACCATATATTTT.

V is TRBV18 and J is TRBJ1-1; D uncertain. Germline CDR1 and CDR2: KGHSH and LQKENI. V shed 1 base and J shed 0 bases, with 6 bases lying between them. The CDR3 loop spans 14 amino acids. The CDR3 coding sequence is TGTGCCAGCTCACCACTCACAGTGAACACTGAAGCTTTCTTT. Encoded protein: CASSPLTVNTEAFF.